Each of the 15 T cell receptor beta chains below was sequenced from the same sample in a study of control samples from healthy donors and cancer patients. This table comes from immunoSEQ multiplex PCR, and its TCRdb copy is limited to in-frame clones, with some not included. The sample yields approximately 97,000 clones, 80% to 95% seen once. The source material was blood. The source is a human donor in good health. The donor label of this sample is uncertain.

V is TRBV11-2 and J is TRBJ2-2; perhaps TRBD1 as D (6 bases). Trimming pared 7 bases from V and 2 bases from J, leaving 17 bases between. This CDR3 contains 16 residues. The germline V gene has CDR1 SGHAT and CDR2 FQNNGV. The CDR3 DNA reads as TGTGCCAGCACCCAGCCAGGACAGAGCAACACCGGGGAGCTGTTTTTT. It encodes CASTQPGQSNTGELFF.

J is TRBJ2-7 and V is TRBV19; tentatively, D is TRBD2 (6 bases). The CDR3 length is 15 residues. Germline V CDR1 and CDR2: LNHDA, SQIVND (reference sequence). Trimming shortened V by 1 base and J by 4 bases, and 14 bases separated the two germline ends. The CDR3 is CASSIALVAVYEQYV. The DNA for the CDR3 is TGTGCCAGTAGTATAGCCCTAGTAGCGGTTTACGAGCAGTACGTC.

This chain uses TRBV12-3 or TRBV12-4 with TRBJ1-1; TRBD1 agrees at 9 bases. With V trimmed by 6 bases and J by 8 bases, 7 bases remained unmatched. The CDR3 totals 13 residues. CDR3 coding DNA: TGTGCCAGCAGGCCTGACAGGGGGGCCGAAGCTTTCTTT. Translated, it gives CASRPDRGAEAFF.

The chain is built from TRBV19 and TRBJ2-6, with D perhaps TRBD1 (8 bases). The V end lost 4 bases, the J end lost 1 base, and 17 bases lay between the germline ends. The CDR3 covers 18 residues. Germline CDR1 and CDR2: LNHDA and SQIVND (reference sequence). The CDR3 protein is CASSTGQGGGSGANVLTF. DNA for the CDR3: TGTGCCAGTAGTACCGGACAGGGAGGGGGTTCTGGGGCCAACGTCCTGACTTTC.

This chain connects TRBV27 to TRBJ2-1, with D maybe TRBD2 (6 bases). Trimming pared 2 bases from V and 4 bases from J, leaving 12 bases between. Germline lookup yields CDR1 MNHEY and CDR2 SMNVEV (reference sequence). This CDR3 comprises 15 residues. This CDR3 reads CASSLALAVYNEQFF. The CDR3 DNA reads TGTGCCAGCAGTTTAGCACTAGCTGTTTACAATGAGCAGTTCTTC.

V gene TRBV19 combines with J gene TRBJ1-5; 7 positions agree with TRBD1. Germline trimming cut 3 bases from V and 6 bases from J; bases unmatched to any gene: 2. CDR3 size: 13 residues. Germline CDR1 and CDR2: LNHDA and SQIVND (reference sequence). CDR3 DNA: TGTGCCAGTAGTATTGACAGGGTTCAGCCCCAGCATTTT. Translating it yields CASSIDRVQPQHF.

This sequence joins TRBV12-5 and TRBJ2-1; D may be TRBD1 (6 bases). Germline V gives CDR1 LGHNT, CDR2 FRNRAP. Trimming cost V 0 bases and J 4 bases, with 13 bases left between them. The CDR3 covers 16 residues. Written as DNA, the CDR3 is TGTGCTAGTGGTTTGGTAAACAGGGAATTATACAATGAGCAGTTCTTC. This gives the protein CASGLVNRELYNEQFF. The full variable domain, in which reference TRBV12-5 and TRBJ2-1 provide the parts outside the CDR3, is DARVTQTPRHKVTEMGQEVTMRCQPILGHNTVFWYRQTMMQGLELLAYFRNRAPLDDSGMPKDRFSAEMPDATLATLKIQPSEPRDSAVYFCASGLVNRELYNEQFFGPGTRLTVL.

The chain couples TRBV27 to TRBJ1-4, with 7 positions matching TRBD1. The CDR3 is made up of 21 amino acids. Losses at the gene ends were 5 bases for V and 1 base for J; bases not matched to a gene: 22. The germline V gene has CDR1 MNHEY and CDR2 SMNVEV (reference sequence). CDR3 in amino acids: CASSLTSDREGILKTNEKLFF. The CDR3 DNA follows: TGTGCCAGCAGTCTAACCTCCGACAGGGAGGGGATCCTGAAAACTAATGAAAAACTGTTTTTT. Drawing the rest from reference TRBV27 and TRBJ1-4, the complete variable domain is EAQVTQNPRYLITVTGKKLTVTCSQNMNHEYMSWYRQDPGLGLRQIYYSMNVEVTDKGDVPEGYKVSRKEKRNFPLILESPSPNQTSLYFCASSLTSDREGILKTNEKLFFGSGTQLSVL.

This clone was recorded only once. The chain joins TRBV9 to TRBJ1-4; D perhaps matches TRBD1 (5 bases). The germline V gene encodes CDR1 SGDLS and CDR2 YYNGEE. The CDR3 sequence is 15 residues long. V was shortened by 4 bases and J by 7 bases, with 17 bases between the two germline ends. This chain's CDR3 is CASSSEVGLGEKLFF. CDR3 DNA: TGTGCCAGCAGCTCAGAGGTGGGGCTTGGTGAAAAACTGTTTTTT.

This chain uses TRBV25-1 with TRBJ2-3; no clear D. Per germline, CDR1 MGHDK and CDR2 SYGVNS. The CDR3 spans 18 residues. V was shortened by 2 bases and J by 1 base, with 19 bases between the two germline ends. This CDR3 is CASSENGAGSDRTDTQYF. CDR3 nucleotide sequence: TGTGCCAGCAGTGAAAATGGTGCCGGGTCCGACCGCACAGATACGCAGTATTTT.

The V call is TRBV7-9, the J call TRBJ1-4; no definite D call. Germline-derived CDR1 and CDR2 are SEHNR and FQNEAQ (reference sequence). The CDR3 totals 14 residues. V was shortened by 5 bases and J by 3 bases, with 10 bases between the two germline ends. The CDR3 loop reads CASSKGDPNEKLFF. The CDR3 DNA follows: TGTGCCAGCAGCAAGGGCGATCCTAATGAAAAACTGTTTTTT.

The chain couples TRBV19 to TRBJ2-3; 15 bases align to TRBD2. The length of the CDR3 is 16 residues. V was clipped by 3 bases and J by 7 bases; unmatched bases: 5. Germline lookup yields CDR1 LNHDA and CDR2 SQIVND (reference sequence). The CDR3 sequence: CASSIRGTSGGNTQYF. The DNA for the CDR3 is TGTGCCAGTAGTATTCGGGGGACTAGCGGGGGGAATACGCAGTATTTT.

The genes are TRBV24-1 and TRBJ1-2, with TRBD1 identical over 7 bases. The V and J ends lost 7 bases and 9 bases, in that order; junction bases with no gene match: 7. Germline V gives CDR1 KGHDR, CDR2 SFDVKD. The CDR3 length is 12 residues. The CDR3 spells CATSKLGQSYTF. The CDR3 coding sequence is TGTGCCACCAGCAAACTGGGACAGAGCTACACCTTC.

This clone was observed once. CDR3 bases: TGTGCCTGGATACCCCCGGGACGCTTACTGAACACTGAAGCTTTCTTT. Translating it yields CAWIPPGRLLNTEAFF. This chain joins TRBV30 and TRBJ1-1, with TRBD1 as a possible D gene (5 bases). Per germline, CDR1 GTSNPN and CDR2 SVGIG (reference sequence). V was clipped by 4 bases and J by 0 bases, with 18 bases between them. This CDR3 comprises 16 residues.

The gene calls are TRBV27 and TRBJ2-7; TRBD1 might be the D (5 bases). Germline V gene sequence: CDR1 MNHEY, CDR2 SMNVEV (reference sequence). V lost 5 bases, J lost 2 bases, and 13 bases lay in between. The length of the CDR3 is 14 residues. Written as DNA, the CDR3 is TGTGCCAGCAGTCCCCAGGGTTCCCCCTACGAGCAGTACTTC. It yields the protein CASSPQGSPYEQYF.